A single sample gave rise to the 14 T cell receptor beta chains below, sequenced in a study of T-cell reconstitution after alpha-beta-depleted transplantation in children. TCRbeta library construction was performed incorporating unique molecular identifiers. From the PCR reads, TCRdb called clonotypes with MiXCR, one entry per CDR3 protein. The table records 90,000 to 120,000 distinct CDR3 sequences, approximately 6.6% of them present only once. Sequences were derived from PBMCs, mostly from graft donor cells, sampled 360 days after TCRalphabeta/CD19-depleted stem cell transplant. The receptor set was obtained from a male patient aged 2-15 years who had a stem cell transplant for acute lymphoblastic leukemia, so the T cells may come from the graft donor.

This clonotype was counted ten times or more. This chain joins TRBV7-9 and TRBJ2-7, with 8 bases identical to TRBD1. After removal of 1 base from V and 5 bases from J, the junction contained 7 bases not matched to a gene. Looked up from germline, CDR1 is SEHNR and CDR2 is FQNEAQ (reference sequence). The CDR3 consists of 15 residues. CDR3 nucleotides: TGTGCCAGCAGCTTAGGGTATGGACAGGGCCACGAGCAGTACTTC. Residues: CASSLGYGQGHEQYF.

This clonotype was observed many times. The chain links TRBV4-3 to TRBJ2-3; D call uncertain. Trimming took off 0 bases at V and 3 bases at J, with 13 bases between the two ends. Germline V lookup: CDR1 LGHNA, CDR2 YSLEER. CDR3 length: 16 amino acids. CDR3 region: CASSQEYWSGTDTQYF. The CDR3 DNA is TGCGCCAGCAGCCAAGAGTACTGGTCCGGGACAGATACGCAGTATTTT.

This clonotype has ten or more counts. The CDR3: CASGLAGDTQYF. In DNA, the CDR3 is TGTGCCAGCGGACTAGCGGGGGATACGCAGTATTTT. This chain links TRBV25-1 with TRBJ2-3; 12 nucleotides match TRBD2. Trimming removed 8 bases from V and 6 bases from J; junction bases left unmatched: 0. Germline CDR1 and CDR2: MGHDK and SYGVNS. This CDR3 contains 12 residues.

This clonotype has a handful of counts. The V call is TRBV28, the J call TRBJ2-5; the D gene is possibly TRBD2 (6 bases). Trimming removed 3 bases at V and 1 base at J, with 12 bases between. The CDR3 has 15 amino acids. Looked up from germline, CDR1 is MDHEN and CDR2 is SYDVKM. In DNA form, the CDR3 reads TGTGCCAGCAGTTTTAGCGGTGGTAGCCAAGAGACCCAGTACTTC. Translating gives CASSFSGGSQETQYF.

This clonotype was counted at least ten times. V gene TRBV6-5 combines with J gene TRBJ2-1; tentative D call: TRBD2 (6 bases). V was shortened by 3 bases and J by 2 bases, with 17 bases between the two germline ends. This CDR3 region has 17 residues. The germline V gene has CDR1 MNHEY and CDR2 SVGAGI. The CDR3 here is CASSYSLLRGAYNEQFF. In nucleotides, the CDR3 is TGTGCCAGCAGTTATTCTCTCTTGCGGGGCGCCTACAATGAGCAGTTCTTC.

This clonotype has only a few counts. This rearrangement joins TRBV11-2 to TRBJ1-2, with 7 positions matching TRBD1. Trimming cost V 5 bases and J 4 bases; bases outside gene matches: 10. Germline CDR1 reads SGHAT; CDR2 reads FQNNGV. The CDR3 runs 15 residues. The CDR3 DNA reads TGTGCCAGCAGCCCCCAACAGGGGATCCTCTATGGCTACACCTTC. Translation: CASSPQQGILYGYTF.

This clonotype was recorded at least ten times. The CDR3 protein is CASSGRREKLFF. The CDR3 DNA reads as TGTGCCAGCAGTGGCCGGCGGGAAAAACTGTTTTTT. V gene TRBV25-1 combines with J gene TRBJ1-4; D is undetermined. V was trimmed by 4 bases and J by 8 bases, leaving 8 bases between them. The CDR3 consists of 12 residues. Germline V lookup: CDR1 MGHDK, CDR2 SYGVNS.

This clonotype was seen repeatedly, ten times or more. The chain uses TRBV27 and TRBJ2-7; 10 bases line up with TRBD1. The CDR3 consists of 17 residues. Looked up from germline, CDR1 is MNHEY and CDR2 is SMNVEV (reference sequence). With 4 bases clipped from V and 10 bases from J, the junction kept 19 bases outside the gene matches. CDR3 in amino acids: CASSSLDRGPNGPSQYF. The CDR3 coding sequence is TGTGCCAGCAGTTCCCTCGACAGGGGGCCTAACGGACCTTCACAGTACTTC.

This clonotype showed up just a few times. V and J are TRBV3-1 and TRBJ2-7; D may match TRBD1 or TRBD2 (5 bases each). V gave up 4 bases and J gave up 5 bases, with 12 bases separating them. The CDR3 has 13 amino acids. Germline lookup yields CDR1 LGHDT and CDR2 YNNKEL (reference sequence). In DNA, the CDR3 is TGTGCCAGCAGCCTTTCACGGGGCCACGAGCAGTACTTC. Translation gives CASSLSRGHEQYF.

The sample holds many counts of this clonotype. The rearrangement uses TRBV29-1 and TRBJ2-2, with D unresolved. Between the trimmed V and J ends, which lost 6 bases and 6 bases, there was a span of 11 bases. Germline assignment: CDR1 SQVTM and CDR2 ANQGSEA. CDR3 length: 12 amino acids. CDR3 loop: CSVPVLAGELFF. As DNA, the CDR3 is TGCAGCGTCCCGGTTCTGGCCGGGGAGCTGTTTTTT.

This clonotype showed up many times. This chain joins TRBV24-1 and TRBJ2-3; a weak D match, TRBD1 (5 bases). This CDR3 region has 14 residues. CDR1 is KGHDR, CDR2 SFDVKD, per germline. Trimming removed 5 bases at V and 3 bases at J, with 11 bases between. Written as DNA, the CDR3 is TGTGCCACCAGTGGCATAGGGGCGACAGATACGCAGTATTTT. It specifies CATSGIGATDTQYF.

V gene TRBV6-5 combines with J gene TRBJ2-5; no definite D call. V was trimmed by 2 bases and J by 6 bases, leaving 4 bases between them. Germline CDR1 is MNHEY and CDR2 is SVGAGI. This CDR3 spans 11 amino acids. DNA of the CDR3: TGTGCCAGCAGTTACAAAAAGACCCAGTACTTC. It yields the protein CASSYKKTQYF.

Many counts were recorded for this clonotype. The chain links TRBV7-6 to TRBJ2-5, with a tentative D call TRBD1 (5 bases). Germline CDR1 is SGHVS and CDR2 is FNYEAQ. The CDR3 consists of 14 residues. V gave up 0 bases and J gave up 5 bases, with 10 bases separating them. This CDR3 is CASSLAGRLETQYF. The CDR3 DNA is TGTGCCAGCAGCTTAGCGGGGCGGCTGGAGACCCAGTACTTC.

This clonotype was found many times. V and J are TRBV11-1 and TRBJ2-1, with 8 bases fitting TRBD2. Per the germline V gene, CDR1 is SGHAT and CDR2 is FQDESV (reference sequence). This CDR3 is built from 18 residues. V lost 4 bases to trimming and J lost 0 bases; unmatched junction nucleotides: 11. The CDR3, as DNA: TGTGCCAGCAGCTCCTTGGCGGGAGGATCAAGCTCCTACAATGAGCAGTTCTTC. Its protein product is CASSSLAGGSSSYNEQFF.